This TCR beta chain was recorded in a study of shared clonotypes between healthy human individuals. Germline V gene data show CDR1 as GTSNPN and CDR2 as SVGIG (reference sequence). The CDR3 covers 11 residues. V was clipped by 8 bases and J by 6 bases, with 10 bases between them. Comment on this clone: The antigen is unknown.

Every immunoSEQ plate was one replicate of a subset's evenly spread DNA. In the source study's methods: For the immunoSEQ data, sequences were junction-only without quality scores, so filtering differed. Clones were sequenced by immunoSEQ multiplex PCR, and TCRdb holds only the in-frame ones, with some missing. V and J calls and clone size follow that table, whereas D and trimming were derived from the DNA. The table records a few hundred thousand clones, around nine tenths of them present only once. Study findings and constraints: Rarefaction curves obtained for sorted subsets showed sequencing incomplete despite large depth.

The V gene is TRBV30, the J gene TRBJ2-2; D is perhaps TRBD2 (6 bases). The sample consisted of memory CD8+ T cells sorted from blood. Documented subset: CD45RO+ cells pooled with CCR7-negative TemRA cells. This receptor was taken from a young man in good health. The CDR3 reads CAGGWAGELFF. The CDR3 DNA follows: TGTGCCGGGGGGTGGGCCGGGGAGCTGTTTTTT.